A selection of T cell receptor beta chains follows, all from one sample in a study of blood T cell repertoires in COVID-19. Sequencing was performed with immunoSEQ multiplex PCR; in TCRdb, only in-frame clones are kept and a portion is missing. The sample holds more than 300,000 clones; approximately 89% are singletons and the top ten take around 0.86%. The material sequenced was PBMCs or T cells enriched from blood (not recorded which). Every receptor here comes from a middle-aged woman who had been exposed to COVID-19. The CDR3 runs from the conserved cysteine through the conserved F or W. D genes are given only for firm matches. Clone size is not always given. Where it is, it says once, few, many or a class for expanded clones.

d_call j_call v_call clone_size cdr3_aa cdr3_nt
NA TRBJ1-6 TRBV5-1 NA CASSANNSPLHF TGCGCCAGCAGCGCGAACAATTCACCCCTCCACTTT
NA TRBJ1-2 TRBV30 NA CAWSVGDYNGYTF TGTGCCTGGAGTGTAGGGGACTATAATGGCTACACCTTC
NA TRBJ2-2 TRBV2 NA CASSLWGGVNTGELFF TGTGCCAGCAGTCTGTGGGGCGGGGTGAACACCGGGGAGCTGTTTTTT
NA TRBJ1-5 TRBV16 NA CASSQKRVGQPQHF TGTGCCAGCAGCCAAAAACGGGTCGGCCAGCCCCAGCATTTT
TRBD1 TRBJ1-2 TRBV15 NA CATSRDITGGTNYGYTF TGTGCCACCAGCAGAGATATAACAGGGGGCACTAACTATGGCTACACCTTC
NA TRBJ2-4 TRBV5-1 NA CASSWGLPAKNIQYF TGCGCCAGCAGCTGGGGGCTCCCAGCCAAAAACATTCAGTACTTC
NA TRBJ2-7 TRBV21-1 NA CASSSPGQNYEQYF TGTGCCAGCAGCTCGCCGGGACAGAACTACGAGCAGTACTTC
NA TRBJ2-3 TRBV5-4 NA CASSSNTDTQYF TGTGCCAGCAGCTCTAACACAGATACGCAGTATTTT
TRBD1 TRBJ1-2 TRBV11-2 NA CASSFAGGNGYTF TGTGCCAGCAGCTTTGCAGGGGGCAATGGCTACACCTTC
NA TRBJ1-1 TRBV13 NA CASSFVGDTEAFF TGTGCCAGCAGCTTTGTAGGGGACACTGAAGCTTTCTTT
TRBD2 TRBJ2-7 TRBV19 NA CASSARGLAGAIGEQYF TGTGCCAGTAGTGCAAGGGGACTAGCGGGAGCTATTGGCGAGCAGTACTTC
NA TRBJ1-2 TRBV10-3 NA CAISESTVSYGYTF TGTGCCATCAGTGAGTCGACAGTATCCTATGGCTACACCTTC
TRBD2 TRBJ2-2 TRBV6-5 NA CASSSGTSGSKRLFF TGTGCCAGCAGCTCCGGGACTAGCGGGAGCAAGAGACTGTTTTTT
NA TRBJ1-2 TRBV30 NA CAWGLGINYGYTF TGTGCCTGGGGCCTCGGGATAAACTATGGCTACACCTTC
TRBD1 TRBJ1-4 TRBV19 once CASSDDTGGPREKLFF TGTGCCAGTAGCGATGACACAGGGGGCCCAAGGGAAAAACTGTTTTTT
NA TRBJ2-2 TRBV29-1 NA CSVLPWGQSGELFF TGCAGCGTTCTCCCTTGGGGGCAATCTGGGGAGCTGTTTTTT
NA TRBJ1-4 TRBV30 NA CAWSRAGTRNEKLFF TGTGCCTGGAGTCGAGCCGGGACAAGGAATGAAAAACTGTTTTTT